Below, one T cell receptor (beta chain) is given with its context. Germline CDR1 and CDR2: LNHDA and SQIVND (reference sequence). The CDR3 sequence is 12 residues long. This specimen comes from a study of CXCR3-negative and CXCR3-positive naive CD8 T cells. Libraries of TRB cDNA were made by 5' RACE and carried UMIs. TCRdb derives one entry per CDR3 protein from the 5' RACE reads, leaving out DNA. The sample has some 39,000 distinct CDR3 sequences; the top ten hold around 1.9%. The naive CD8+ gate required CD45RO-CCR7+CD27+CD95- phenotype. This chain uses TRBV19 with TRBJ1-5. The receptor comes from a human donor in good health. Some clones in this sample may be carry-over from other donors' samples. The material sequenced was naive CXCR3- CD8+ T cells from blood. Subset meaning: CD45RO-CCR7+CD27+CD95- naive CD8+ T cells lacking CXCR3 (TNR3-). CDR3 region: CASSIELGPQHF.